The 10 T cell receptor beta chains below were found in one sample sequenced in a study of T cell responses to AZD1222 COVID-19 vaccine. Clones were read by immunoSEQ multiplex PCR, and TCRdb kept only the in-frame ones, dropping some. The table has about 150,000 clones, approximately 91% seen once. This material consisted of peripheral blood, taken after recovery from COVID-19. The source of these receptors is an adult who had recovered from COVID-19.

To note about this clone: At one boundary the junction diverges from the germline segment, which might be a read error. The chain carries TRBV6-1 and TRBJ1-2; D is unclear. This CDR3 is built from 11 residues. The germline V gene encodes CDR1 MNHNS and CDR2 SASEGT. The CDR3: CTSSDRVSYTF. Written as DNA, the CDR3 is TGTACCAGCAGTGATCGGGTGTCCTACACCTTC.

This chain links TRBV11-3 with TRBJ1-1, with D unresolved. Germline CDR1 is SGHNT and CDR2 is YENEEA. Trimming took 7 bases from V and 5 from J, leaving 8 bases between them. The CDR3 is made up of 11 amino acids. The CDR3 DNA is TGTGCCAGCACCATAGGGACTGAAGCTTTCTTT. This encodes CASTIGTEAFF.

This chain links TRBV11-2 with TRBJ1-2; 10 bases are a match to TRBD1. The CDR3 extends over 16 amino acids. J was trimmed by 1 base and V by 5 bases; bases with no gene match: 7. CDR1 is SGHAT, CDR2 FQNNGV, per germline. The CDR3 region is CASSRSRDRGNYGYTF. The CDR3 DNA reads as TGTGCCAGCAGCCGGTCCCGGGACAGGGGTAACTATGGCTACACCTTC.

The J gene is TRBJ2-7, the V gene TRBV27; no firm D call. From germline, CDR1 is MNHEY and CDR2 SMNVEV (reference sequence). CDR3 length equals 15 residues. Trimming pared 2 bases from V and 0 bases from J, leaving 11 bases between. CDR3 sequence reads: CASSLSVWTSYEQYF. CDR3 nucleotides: TGTGCCAGCAGTTTAAGTGTTTGGACCTCCTACGAGCAGTACTTC.

This clone has just one count. The V and J genes are TRBV11-2 and TRBJ2-7, with a tentative D call TRBD1 (6 bases). V was cut by 5 bases and J by 3 bases, with 11 bases left in between. The CDR3 length is 13 residues. Per germline, CDR1 SGHAT and CDR2 FQNNGV. CDR3 nucleotide sequence: TGTGCCAGCAGCAACGGACAGTTCTACGAGCAGTACTTC. It translates to CASSNGQFYEQYF.

The V gene is TRBV2, the J gene TRBJ2-2; D ambiguous. Germline assignment: CDR1 SNHLY and CDR2 FYNNEI. The CDR3 totals 15 residues. The V and J ends lost 4 bases and 0 bases respectively, with 9 bases between them. The DNA of the CDR3 is TGTGCCAGCAGTGGTGTCAGTCCGAACACCGGGGAGCTGTTTTTT. It is translated as CASSGVSPNTGELFF.

The chain uses TRBV11-1 and TRBJ2-5; D is ambiguous. The CDR3 consists of 14 residues. CDR1 and CDR2 from the germline V gene are SGHAT and FQDESV (reference sequence). V was shortened by 0 bases and J by 3 bases, with 8 bases between the two germline ends. DNA for the CDR3: TGTGCCAGCAGCTTAGCCCCAGCGAAAGAGACCCAGTACTTC. Encoded protein: CASSLAPAKETQYF.

J is TRBJ1-2 and V is TRBV11-2; no reliable D call. V was trimmed by 4 bases and J by 0 bases, leaving 6 bases between them. The CDR3 covers 13 residues. Germline CDR1 reads SGHAT; CDR2 reads FQNNGV. CDR3 nucleotides: TGTGCCAGCAGCTCGTACCCTAACTATGGCTACACCTTC. This gives the protein CASSSYPNYGYTF.

A word on this clone: One end of the junction fails to match germline, which may point to a read error. V gene TRBV6-1 combines with J gene TRBJ2-1, with 8 bases identical to TRBD1. CDR3 size: 12 residues. Germline CDR1 and CDR2: MNHNS and SASEGT. CDR3 protein: CASSDTGGRWLF. DNA for the CDR3: TGTGCCAGCAGTGATACAGGGGGGCGATGGCTCTTC.

The V call is TRBV6-2 or TRBV6-3, the J call TRBJ1-5; D unclear. Per the germline V gene, CDR1 is MNHEY and CDR2 is SVGEGT. There are 17 residues in the CDR3. V was shortened by 4 bases and J by 3 bases, with 19 bases between the two germline ends. The CDR3 region is CASSLELSGSLNQPQHF. The CDR3 region has the DNA TGTGCCAGCAGTTTGGAACTTTCAGGTTCCCTCAATCAGCCCCAGCATTTT.